Given below is one T cell receptor beta chain in context. Sequencing used immunoSEQ multiplex PCR; TCRdb keeps in-frame clones, though not all of them. Of roughly 70,000 clones listed, around nine tenths are singletons. The sample originates from a study of blood T cell repertoires in COVID-19. Study information: Collection of acute and convalescent COVID-19 samples took place in the United States, Italy and Spain.

The CDR3 spans 16 residues. V lost 4 bases, J lost 3 bases, and 6 bases stayed unmatched. The germline CDR1 and CDR2 sequences are SGHRS and YFSETQ. Sequenced material: peripheral blood. The receptor comes from a man in his 70s with active or convalescent COVID-19. The J gene is TRBJ2-1, the V gene TRBV5-1; TRBD1 aligns across 11 bases. The CDR3 sequence is CASSTRTGGLYNEQFF. The CDR3 coding sequence is TGCGCCAGCAGCACCAGGACAGGGGGCCTCTACAATGAGCAGTTCTTC.